In this sample, the clone carrying this TCR beta chain turned up many times. Its antigen is still unknown. This entry is derived from a study of T cells after posttransplantation cyclophosphamide. Study results and limitations: Later blood repertoires were often dominated by clones from the donor CD8+ memory compartment. Recipient CMV seropositivity and CMV reactivation strongly tracked TRB clonality.

The related graft donor's blood sample was taken on the day of bone marrow donation. Germline-derived CDR1 and CDR2 are MNHEY and SMNVEV (reference sequence). Trimming shortened V by 0 bases and J by 3 bases, and 15 bases separated the two germline ends. This CDR3 is built from 18 residues. Clones were sequenced by immunoSEQ multiplex PCR, and TCRdb holds only the in-frame ones, with some missing. The data show tens of thousands of clones, none appearing only once, with more than 2% held by the ten largest. V is TRBV27 and J is TRBJ1-6; D possibly corresponds to TRBD1 (5 bases). This sequence originates from a man in his forties or fifties in good health, CMV-negative, and a related stem cell transplant donor. The sample comprised PBMCs. The CDR3 bases are TGTGCCAGCAGTTTATCGAGTGGGGCGGTAAACTATAATTCACCCCTCCACTTT. Encoded protein: CASSLSSGAVNYNSPLHF.